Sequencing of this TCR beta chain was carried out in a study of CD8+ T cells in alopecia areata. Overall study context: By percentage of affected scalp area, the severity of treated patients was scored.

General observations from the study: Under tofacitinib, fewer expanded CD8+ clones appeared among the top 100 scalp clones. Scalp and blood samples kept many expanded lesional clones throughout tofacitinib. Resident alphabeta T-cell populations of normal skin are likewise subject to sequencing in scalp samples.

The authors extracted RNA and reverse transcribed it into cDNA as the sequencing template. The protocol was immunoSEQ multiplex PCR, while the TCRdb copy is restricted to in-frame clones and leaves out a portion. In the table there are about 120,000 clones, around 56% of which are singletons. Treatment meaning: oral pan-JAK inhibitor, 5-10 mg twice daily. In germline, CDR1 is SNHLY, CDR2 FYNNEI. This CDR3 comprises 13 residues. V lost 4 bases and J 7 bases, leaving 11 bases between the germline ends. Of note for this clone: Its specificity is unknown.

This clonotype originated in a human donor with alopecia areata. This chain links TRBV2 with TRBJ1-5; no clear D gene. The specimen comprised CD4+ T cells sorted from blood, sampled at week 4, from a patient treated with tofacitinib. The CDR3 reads CASSVEGGQPQHF. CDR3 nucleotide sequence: TGTGCCAGCAGTGTTGAAGGTGGCCAGCCCCAGCATTTT.